This T cell receptor (beta chain) was recovered during a study of STAT5B mutations in CD4+ large granular lymphocyte leukemia. Repertoires were generated with immunoSEQ multiplex PCR, while TCRdb's copy carries only in-frame clones and drops some. The repertoire holds 40,000 to 45,000 clones, with roughly 76% as singletons. Germline trimming cut 5 bases from V and 1 base from J; bases unmatched to any gene: 3. The germline V gene has CDR1 SGHAT and CDR2 FQNNGV. This CDR3 has 14 residues. This clone is a singleton in its sample. This chain uses TRBV11-2 with TRBJ1-1; 8 bases fit TRBD1. Sequenced material: CD4+ T cells from blood buffy coats. This sequence originates from a human donor in good health. As DNA, the CDR3 is TGTGCCAGCAGCGTAGGGACAGGGAACACTGAAGCTTTCTTT. Its translation is CASSVGTGNTEAFF.